This T cell receptor (beta chain) was captured in a study of human T cells and chemical hapten exposure. Study information: The sensitizing agent was 2% DPC, placed on around 2 cm by around 2 cm of upper inner arm skin. Per-sample TCR yield variation was attributed mainly to small pooled library volume differences.

As to time point: patch test 3, about 24 weeks after DPC sensitization. Treatment defined: therapeutic diphenylcyclopropenone sensitization with weekly scalp DPC. This clonotype has only a few counts. This CDR3 spans 15 amino acids. CDR1 is MDHEN, CDR2 SYDVKM, per germline. V lost 3 bases and J lost 0; bases outside the gene matches: 1. TCRdb itself ran the RACE reads through MiXCR, one entry per CDR3 protein. The sample holds some 64,000 distinct CDR3 sequences, 8% to 13% seen once. The chain has TRBV28 and TRBJ1-3; 8 bases match TRBD1. The TCR originated in a woman in her 30s with alopecia areata. Some clones in this sample may be carry-over from other donors' samples. The sample here was whole blood, taken in connection with sensitization to the hapten diphenylcyclopropenone (DPC). Written as DNA, the CDR3 is TGTGCCAGCAGTTTTACAGGGGGCTCTGGAAACACCATATATTTT. This gives the protein CASSFTGGSGNTIYF. The full variable domain, completed using reference TRBV28 and TRBJ1-3, is DVKVTQSSRYLVKRTGEKVFLECVQDMDHENMFWYRQDPGLGLRLIYFSYDVKMKEKGDIPEGYSVSREKKERFSLILESASTNQTSMYLCASSFTGGSGNTIYFGEGSWLTVV.